Sequencing of this T cell receptor (beta chain) was carried out in a study of T cells in Graves' hyperthyroidism and ophthalmopathy. Exclusion criteria comprised uncontrolled infection, other autoimmune disease, pregnancy or lactation. The PBMCs studied were ones that came from 9 to 10 ml fresh peripheral blood. This clonotype was seen repeatedly, ten times or more. Its matching antigen is unknown. Using RNA transcripts as the source, TCR beta CDR3 regions were amplified. Primed by the HTBI set, a first-round RT-PCR was run on the TCR CDR3. TCRdb processed the multiplex PCR reads anew with MiXCR; each CDR3 protein has one entry. The table lists roughly 500,000 distinct CDR3 sequences, under 25% of them singletons. Study observations and caveats: Blood samples included most of the expanded thyroid clonotypes exceeding 0.001.

This clonotype was sampled from a woman in her 70s with Graves' ophthalmopathy. Source material: blood.

CDR3 in amino acids: CASSISREQYF. The CDR3 coding sequence is TGTGCCAGCAGCATCAGTCGCGAGCAGTACTTC. The rearrangement joins TRBV28 to TRBJ2-7; D is ambiguous. Trimming cost V 6 bases and J 6 bases, with 9 bases left between them. There are 11 residues in the CDR3. CDR1 and CDR2 from the germline V gene are MDHEN and SYDVKM.